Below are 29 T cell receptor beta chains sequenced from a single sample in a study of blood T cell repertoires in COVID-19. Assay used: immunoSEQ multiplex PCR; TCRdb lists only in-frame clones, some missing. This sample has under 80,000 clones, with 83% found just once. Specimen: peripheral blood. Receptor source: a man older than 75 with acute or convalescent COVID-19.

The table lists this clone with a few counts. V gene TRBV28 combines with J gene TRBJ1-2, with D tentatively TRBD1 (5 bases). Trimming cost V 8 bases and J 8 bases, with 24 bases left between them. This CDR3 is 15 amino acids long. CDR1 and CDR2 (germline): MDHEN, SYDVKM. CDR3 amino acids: CASSKVDRDLAGYTF. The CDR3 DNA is TGTGCCAGCTCCAAGGTTGACAGAGACCTCGCCGGCTACACCTTC.

The CDR3 bases are TGTGCCAGCAGTCTACCCTCGACAGGCAACTATGGCTACACCTTC. Amino acid sequence: CASSLPSTGNYGYTF. This rearrangement joins TRBV6-5 to TRBJ1-2; TRBD1 might be the D (6 bases). The CDR3 has 15 amino acids. Trimming cost V 5 bases and J 2 bases, with 15 bases left between them. Germline loops: CDR1 MNHEY, CDR2 SVGAGI.

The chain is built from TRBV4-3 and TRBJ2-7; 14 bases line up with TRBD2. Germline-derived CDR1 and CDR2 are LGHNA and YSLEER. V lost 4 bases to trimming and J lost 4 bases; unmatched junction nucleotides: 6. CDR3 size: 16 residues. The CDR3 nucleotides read TGCGCCAGCAGCCCCCGGACTAGCGGGGGGTATTACGAGCAGTACTTC. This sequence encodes CASSPRTSGGYYEQYF.

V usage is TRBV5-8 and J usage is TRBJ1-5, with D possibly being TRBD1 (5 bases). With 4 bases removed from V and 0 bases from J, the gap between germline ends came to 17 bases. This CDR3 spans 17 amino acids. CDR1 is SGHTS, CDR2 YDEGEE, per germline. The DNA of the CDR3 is TGTGCCAGCAGCCGGAGGGGACTAACGTATAGCAATCAGCCCCAGCATTTT. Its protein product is CASSRRGLTYSNQPQHF.

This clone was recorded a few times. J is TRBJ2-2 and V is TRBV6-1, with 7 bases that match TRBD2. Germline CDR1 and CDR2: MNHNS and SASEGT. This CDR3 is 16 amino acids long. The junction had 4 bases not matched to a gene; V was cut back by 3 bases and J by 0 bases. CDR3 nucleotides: TGTGCCAGCAGTGACGTACTAGCGACGAACACCGGGGAGCTGTTTTTT. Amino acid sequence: CASSDVLATNTGELFF.

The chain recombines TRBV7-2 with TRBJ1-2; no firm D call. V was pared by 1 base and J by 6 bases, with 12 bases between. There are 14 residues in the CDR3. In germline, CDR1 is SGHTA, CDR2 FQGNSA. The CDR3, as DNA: TGTGCCAGCAGCTTAGATCCAGGTCAAGATGGCTACACCTTC. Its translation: CASSLDPGQDGYTF.

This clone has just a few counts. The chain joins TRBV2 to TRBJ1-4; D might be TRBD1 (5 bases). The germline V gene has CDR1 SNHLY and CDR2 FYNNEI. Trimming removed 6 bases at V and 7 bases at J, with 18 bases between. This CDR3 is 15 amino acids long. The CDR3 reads CASRVRQLGREKLFF. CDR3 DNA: TGTGCCAGCAGGGTACGACAGTTAGGACGTGAAAAACTGTTTTTT.

CDR3 loop: CASSLSGGREYNEQFF. CDR3 nucleotide sequence: TGTGCCAGCAGTTTATCGGGCGGGAGGGAATACAATGAGCAGTTCTTC. The V gene is TRBV28, the J gene TRBJ2-1; 9 bases agree with TRBD2. Germline trimming cut 1 base from V and 4 bases from J; bases unmatched to any gene: 5. The germline V gene has CDR1 MDHEN and CDR2 SYDVKM. The CDR3 covers 16 residues.

CDR3 coding DNA: TGTGCCAGCAGCCCCGTCGGGGGGCAGGACACCGGGGAGCTGTTTTTT. Protein: CASSPVGGQDTGELFF. The chain uses TRBV11-3 and TRBJ2-2; perhaps TRBD2 as D (7 bases). In germline, CDR1 is SGHNT, CDR2 YENEEA. V lost 5 bases, J lost 3 bases, and 16 bases lay in between. The CDR3 totals 16 residues.

CDR3: CASSHRPRGFDEEMNTEAFF. DNA for the CDR3: TGTGCCAGCTCTCACAGGCCTAGGGGTTTTGATGAAGAGATGAACACTGAAGCTTTCTTT. The chain couples TRBV18 to TRBJ1-1; possibly TRBD1 for D (5 bases). CDR1 is KGHSH and CDR2 is LQKENI in the germline V gene. This CDR3 has 20 amino acids. Between the trimmed V and J ends, which lost 6 bases and 0 bases, there was a span of 29 bases.

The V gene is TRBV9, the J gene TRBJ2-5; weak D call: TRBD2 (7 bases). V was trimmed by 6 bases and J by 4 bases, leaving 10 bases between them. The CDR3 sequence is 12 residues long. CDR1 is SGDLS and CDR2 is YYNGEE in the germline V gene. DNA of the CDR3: TGTGCCAGCAAGGGGGAGGGAGAGACCCAGTACTTC. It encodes CASKGEGETQYF.

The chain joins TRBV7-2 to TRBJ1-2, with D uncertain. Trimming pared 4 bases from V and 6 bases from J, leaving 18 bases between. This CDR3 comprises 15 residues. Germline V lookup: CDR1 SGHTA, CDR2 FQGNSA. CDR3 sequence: CASSSGVGISDGYTF. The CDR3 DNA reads TGTGCCAGCAGCTCCGGGGTGGGGATCTCGGATGGCTACACCTTC.

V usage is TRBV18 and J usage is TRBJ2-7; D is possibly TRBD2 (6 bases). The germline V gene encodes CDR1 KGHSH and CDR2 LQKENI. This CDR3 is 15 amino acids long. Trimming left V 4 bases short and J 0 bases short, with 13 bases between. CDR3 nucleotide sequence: TGTGCCAGCTCACAGCTGGACGGGAGCTCCTACGAGCAGTACTTC. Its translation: CASSQLDGSSYEQYF.

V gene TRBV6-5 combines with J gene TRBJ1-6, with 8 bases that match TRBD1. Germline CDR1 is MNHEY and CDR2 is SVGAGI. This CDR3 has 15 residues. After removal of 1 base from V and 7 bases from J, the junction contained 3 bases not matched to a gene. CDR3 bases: TGTGCCAGCAGTTACTTTGGGACAGGAAATTCACCCCTCCACTTT. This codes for CASSYFGTGNSPLHF.

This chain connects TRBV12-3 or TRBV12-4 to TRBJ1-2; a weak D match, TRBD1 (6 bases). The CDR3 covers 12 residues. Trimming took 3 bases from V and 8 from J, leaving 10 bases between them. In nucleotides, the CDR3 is TGTGCCAGCAGTTTCGGACAGAGCGGCTACACCTTC. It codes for CASSFGQSGYTF.

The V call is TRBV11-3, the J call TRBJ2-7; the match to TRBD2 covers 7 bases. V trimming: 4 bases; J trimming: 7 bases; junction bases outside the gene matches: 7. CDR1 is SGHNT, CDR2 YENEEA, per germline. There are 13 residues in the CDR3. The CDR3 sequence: CASSSQRDGEQYF. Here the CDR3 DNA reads TGTGCCAGCAGCTCCCAGCGGGACGGGGAGCAGTACTTC.

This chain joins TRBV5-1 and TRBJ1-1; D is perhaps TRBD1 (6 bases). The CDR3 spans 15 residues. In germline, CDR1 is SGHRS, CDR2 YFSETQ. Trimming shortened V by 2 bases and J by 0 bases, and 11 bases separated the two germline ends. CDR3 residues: CASSLRTDMNTEAFF. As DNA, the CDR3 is TGCGCCAGCAGCTTACGGACAGACATGAACACTGAAGCTTTCTTT.

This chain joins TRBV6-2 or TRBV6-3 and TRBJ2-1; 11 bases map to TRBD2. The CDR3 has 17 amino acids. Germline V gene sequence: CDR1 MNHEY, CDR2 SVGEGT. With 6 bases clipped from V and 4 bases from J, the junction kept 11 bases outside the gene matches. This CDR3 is CASSRLLLAGGYNEQFF. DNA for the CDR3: TGTGCCAGCAGCCGACTTCTTCTAGCGGGGGGATACAATGAGCAGTTCTTC.

The CDR3 sequence: CASSSITGGQGYEQYF. DNA for the CDR3: TGTGCCAGCAGTTCCATCACGGGGGGACAAGGGTACGAGCAGTACTTC. The chain links TRBV28 to TRBJ2-7, with D possibly TRBD2 on 7 matching bases. Germline V CDR1 and CDR2: MDHEN, SYDVKM. The CDR3 runs 16 residues. V lost 4 bases, J lost 4 bases, and 20 bases lay in between. Full variable domain (rest looked up from reference TRBV28 and TRBJ2-7): DVKVTQSSRYLVKRTGEKVFLECVQDMDHENMFWYRQDPGLGLRLIYFSYDVKMKEKGDIPEGYSVSREKKERFSLILESASTNQTSMYLCASSSITGGQGYEQYFGPGTRLTVT.

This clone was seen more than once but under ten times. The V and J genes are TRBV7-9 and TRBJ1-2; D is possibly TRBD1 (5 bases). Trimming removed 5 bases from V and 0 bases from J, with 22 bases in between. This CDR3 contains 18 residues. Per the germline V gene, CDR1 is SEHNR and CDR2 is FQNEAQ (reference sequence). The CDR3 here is CASSHPLFGHLPNYGYTF. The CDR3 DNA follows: TGTGCCAGCAGCCACCCCCTCTTCGGACATTTACCTAACTATGGCTACACCTTC. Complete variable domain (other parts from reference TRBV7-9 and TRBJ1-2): DTGVSQNPRHKITKRGQNVTFRCDPISEHNRLYWYRQTLGQGPEFLTYFQNEAQLEKSRLLSDRFSAERPKGSFSTLEIQRTEQGDSAMYLCASSHPLFGHLPNYGYTFGSGTRLTVV.

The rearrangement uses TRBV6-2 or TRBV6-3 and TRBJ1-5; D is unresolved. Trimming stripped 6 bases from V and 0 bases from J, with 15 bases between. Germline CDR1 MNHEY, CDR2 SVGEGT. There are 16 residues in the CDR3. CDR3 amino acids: CASSLLAGDSNQPQHF. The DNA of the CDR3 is TGTGCCAGCAGCTTACTCGCCGGAGATAGCAATCAGCCCCAGCATTTT.

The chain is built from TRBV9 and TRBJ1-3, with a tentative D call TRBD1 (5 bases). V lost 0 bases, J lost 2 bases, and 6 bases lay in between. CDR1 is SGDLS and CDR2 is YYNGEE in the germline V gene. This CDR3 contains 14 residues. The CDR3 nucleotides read TGTGCCAGCAGCGTAGGGGGGGCTGGAAACACCATATATTTT. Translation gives CASSVGGAGNTIYF. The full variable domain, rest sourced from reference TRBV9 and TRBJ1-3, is DSGVTQTPKHLITATGQRVTLRCSPRSGDLSVYWYQQSLDQGLQFLIQYYNGEERAKGNILERFSAQQFPDLHSELNLSSLELGDSALYFCASSVGGAGNTIYFGEGSWLTVV.

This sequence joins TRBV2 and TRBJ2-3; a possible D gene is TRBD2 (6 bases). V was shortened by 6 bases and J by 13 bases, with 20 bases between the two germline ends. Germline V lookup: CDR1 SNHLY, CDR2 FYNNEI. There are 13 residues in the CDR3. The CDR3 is CASRRAVAGTEYF. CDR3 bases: TGTGCCAGCAGAAGGGCAGTGGCGGGGACGGAGTATTTT. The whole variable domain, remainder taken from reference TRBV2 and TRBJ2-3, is EPEVTQTPSHQVTQMGQEVILRCVPISNHLYFYWYRQILGQKVEFLVSFYNNEISEKSEIFDDQFSVERPDGSNFTLKIRSTKLEDSAMYFCASRRAVAGTEYFGPGTRLTVL.

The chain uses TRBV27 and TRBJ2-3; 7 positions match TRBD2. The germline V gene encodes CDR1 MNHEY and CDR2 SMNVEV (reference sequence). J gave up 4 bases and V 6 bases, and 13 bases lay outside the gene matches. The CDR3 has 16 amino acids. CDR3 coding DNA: TGTGCCAGCAGACCGGGCGCGGGAGAAGTGCCAGATACGCAGTATTTT. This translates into CASRPGAGEVPDTQYF.

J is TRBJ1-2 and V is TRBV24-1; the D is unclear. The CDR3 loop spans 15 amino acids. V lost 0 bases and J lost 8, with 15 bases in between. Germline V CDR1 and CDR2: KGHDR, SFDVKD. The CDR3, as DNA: TGTGCCACCAGTGATTTGCAAGCAGGCCCTGGGGGCTACACCTTC. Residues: CATSDLQAGPGGYTF.

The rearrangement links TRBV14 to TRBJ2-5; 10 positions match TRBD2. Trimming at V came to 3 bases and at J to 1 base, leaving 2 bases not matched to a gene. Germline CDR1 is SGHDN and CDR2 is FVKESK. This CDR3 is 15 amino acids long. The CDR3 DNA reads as TGTGCCAGCAGCCAGAGCGGGAGGGCCCAAGAGACCCAGTACTTC. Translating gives CASSQSGRAQETQYF.

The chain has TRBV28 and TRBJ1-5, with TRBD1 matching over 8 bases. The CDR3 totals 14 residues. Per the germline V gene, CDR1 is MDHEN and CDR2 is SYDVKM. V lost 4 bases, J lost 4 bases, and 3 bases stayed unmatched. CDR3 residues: CASSSTGVNQPQHF. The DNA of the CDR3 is TGTGCCAGCAGTTCGACAGGGGTAAATCAGCCCCAGCATTTT.

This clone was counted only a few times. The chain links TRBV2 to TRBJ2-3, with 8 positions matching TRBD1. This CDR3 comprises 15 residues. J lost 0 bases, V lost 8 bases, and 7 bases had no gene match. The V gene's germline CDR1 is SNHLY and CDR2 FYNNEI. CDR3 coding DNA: TGTGCCAGCTCACTCGGACAGGGTAGCACAGATACGCAGTATTTT. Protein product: CASSLGQGSTDTQYF.

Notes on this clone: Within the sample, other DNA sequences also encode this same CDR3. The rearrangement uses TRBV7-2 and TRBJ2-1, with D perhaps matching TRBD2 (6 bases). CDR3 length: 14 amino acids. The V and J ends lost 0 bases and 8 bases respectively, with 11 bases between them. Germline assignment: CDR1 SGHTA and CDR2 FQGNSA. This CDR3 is CASSLALSGDEQFF. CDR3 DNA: TGTGCCAGCAGCTTAGCGCTATCGGGGGATGAGCAGTTCTTC. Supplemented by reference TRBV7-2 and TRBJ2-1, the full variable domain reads GAGVSQSPSNKVTEKGKDVELRCDPISGHTALYWYRQSLGQGLEFLIYFQGNSAPDKSGLPSDRFSAERTGGSVSTLTIQRTQQEDSAVYLCASSLALSGDEQFFGPGTRLTVL.